A selection of T cell receptor beta chains follows, all from one sample in a study of blood T cell repertoires in COVID-19. Clones were read by immunoSEQ multiplex PCR, and TCRdb kept only the in-frame ones, dropping some. This table has under 250,000 clones, just over 85% appearing once. Sequencing was performed on PBMCs or T cells enriched from blood (not recorded which). The source is a man aged 35-49 years who had recovered from COVID-19. The CDR3 runs from the conserved cysteine through the conserved F or W. Fields, in order: V gene, J gene, clone size, D gene, CDR3 protein, CDR3 DNA. A D gene is named only where the DNA matches it firmly. Where a row states a size, it is once, few, many or the class of an expanded clone; other rows omit it.

v_gene: TRBV18
j_gene: TRBJ2-7
abundance: once
d_gene: TRBD1
CDR3aa: CASSPDRGSYEQYF
CDR3nt: TGTGCCAGCTCCCCCGACAGGGGCTCCTACGAGCAGTACTTC

v_gene: TRBV18
j_gene: TRBJ2-1
abundance: .
d_gene: .
CDR3aa: CASSRNPPSSYNEQFF
CDR3nt: TGTGCCAGCTCGCGCAATCCTCCTAGCTCCTACAATGAGCAGTTCTTC

v_gene: TRBV10-3
j_gene: TRBJ2-2
abundance: .
d_gene: TRBD1
CDR3aa: CAIRGQGDGGELFF
CDR3nt: TGTGCCATCAGGGGACAGGGAGATGGCGGGGAGCTGTTTTTT

v_gene: TRBV27
j_gene: TRBJ1-5
abundance: .
d_gene: .
CDR3aa: CATKRDTLSNQPQHF
CDR3nt: TGTGCCACCAAGAGGGATACTCTTAGCAATCAGCCCCAGCATTTT

v_gene: TRBV7-8
j_gene: TRBJ1-3
abundance: few
d_gene: .
CDR3aa: CASSLGFAGGSRGNTIYF
CDR3nt: TGTGCCAGCAGCTTAGGGTTCGCGGGGGGCTCACGGGGAAACACCATATATTTT

v_gene: TRBV18
j_gene: TRBJ1-2
abundance: .
d_gene: .
CDR3aa: CASSPGQGSEDGYTF
CDR3nt: TGTGCCAGCTCACCGGGTCAGGGGAGTGAGGATGGCTACACCTTC

v_gene: TRBV6-5
j_gene: TRBJ1-1
abundance: .
d_gene: TRBD1
CDR3aa: CASSRSQGGAEAFF
CDR3nt: TGTGCCAGCAGCAGAAGCCAGGGGGGCGCTGAAGCTTTCTTT

v_gene: TRBV5-5
j_gene: TRBJ2-3
abundance: .
d_gene: TRBD2
CDR3aa: CASSNPWGGPTDTQYF
CDR3nt: TGTGCCAGCTCAAATCCGTGGGGGGGACCCACAGATACGCAGTATTTT

v_gene: TRBV7-3
j_gene: TRBJ1-1
abundance: .
d_gene: .
CDR3aa: CASSSGEGTEAFF
CDR3nt: TGTGCCAGCAGCTCGGGAGAAGGGACTGAAGCTTTCTTT

v_gene: TRBV6-1
j_gene: TRBJ1-2
abundance: .
d_gene: TRBD1
CDR3aa: CASSEPTGTGYTF
CDR3nt: TGTGCCAGCAGTGAGCCGACAGGGACTGGCTACACCTTC

v_gene: TRBV7-2
j_gene: TRBJ2-2
abundance: .
d_gene: TRBD2
CDR3aa: CASSLGASGRTGELFF
CDR3nt: TGTGCCAGCAGCTTAGGGGCTAGCGGGAGAACCGGGGAGCTGTTTTTT

v_gene: TRBV6-6
j_gene: TRBJ2-3
abundance: .
d_gene: .
CDR3aa: CASSYRPPAADTQYF
CDR3nt: TGTGCCAGCAGTTACCGACCCCCCGCGGCAGATACGCAGTATTTT

v_gene: TRBV30
j_gene: TRBJ1-2
abundance: .
d_gene: .
CDR3aa: CAWSVGGGYGYTF
CDR3nt: TGTGCCTGGAGTGTTGGCGGTGGCTATGGCTACACCTTC

v_gene: TRBV5-6
j_gene: TRBJ2-7
abundance: .
d_gene: TRBD2
CDR3aa: CASSLGRGGPSYEQYF
CDR3nt: TGTGCCAGCAGCTTGGGGCGGGGGGGCCCGTCCTACGAGCAGTACTTC

v_gene: TRBV11-2
j_gene: TRBJ2-7
abundance: .
d_gene: .
CDR3aa: CASSLEAGGKRYEQYF
CDR3nt: TGTGCCAGCAGCTTAGAGGCTGGAGGGAAGAGGTACGAGCAGTACTTC

v_gene: TRBV9
j_gene: TRBJ1-5
abundance: .
d_gene: .
CDR3aa: CASSLGGHDNQPQHF
CDR3nt: TGTGCCAGCAGCTTAGGGGGACATGACAATCAGCCCCAGCATTTT

v_gene: TRBV25-1
j_gene: TRBJ1-4
abundance: once
d_gene: .
CDR3aa: CASISGEKLFF
CDR3nt: TGTGCCAGCATTTCGGGTGAAAAACTGTTTTTT

v_gene: TRBV6-4
j_gene: TRBJ1-1
abundance: few
d_gene: .
CDR3aa: CASSDGAQGLTEAFF
CDR3nt: TGTGCCAGCAGTGATGGGGCTCAGGGGCTAACTGAAGCTTTCTTT

v_gene: TRBV6-5
j_gene: TRBJ2-2
abundance: once
d_gene: .
CDR3aa: CATRGLNTGELFF
CDR3nt: TGTGCCACCAGGGGCTTGAACACCGGGGAGCTGTTTTTT

v_gene: TRBV9
j_gene: TRBJ2-5
abundance: .
d_gene: TRBD2
CDR3aa: CASSPRSGGVKETQYF
CDR3nt: TGTGCCAGCAGCCCTCGATCGGGGGGAGTAAAAGAGACCCAGTACTTC

v_gene: TRBV10-3
j_gene: TRBJ2-1
abundance: .
d_gene: TRBD2
CDR3aa: CAIGGPGLADSEQFF
CDR3nt: TGTGCCATCGGGGGTCCGGGACTAGCGGATAGTGAGCAGTTCTTC

v_gene: TRBV7-2
j_gene: TRBJ2-6
abundance: .
d_gene: .
CDR3aa: CASSLQGRSGANVLTF
CDR3nt: TGTGCCAGCAGCTTACAGGGTCGCTCTGGGGCCAACGTCCTGACTTTC

v_gene: TRBV18
j_gene: TRBJ2-2
abundance: .
d_gene: .
CDR3aa: CASSPGLLNTGELFF
CDR3nt: TGTGCCAGCTCCCCTGGACTGTTAAACACCGGGGAGCTGTTTTTT

v_gene: TRBV19
j_gene: TRBJ2-2
abundance: .
d_gene: .
CDR3aa: CASREGSANTGELFF
CDR3nt: TGTGCCAGTAGGGAGGGGTCCGCGAACACCGGGGAGCTGTTTTTT

v_gene: TRBV30
j_gene: TRBJ2-1
abundance: once
d_gene: TRBD2
CDR3aa: CASLAGRLNEQFF
CDR3nt: TGTGCCTCCCTAGCGGGAAGATTAAATGAGCAGTTCTTC

v_gene: TRBV18
j_gene: TRBJ2-1
abundance: .
d_gene: TRBD2
CDR3aa: CASSQLAGLGNEQFF
CDR3nt: TGTGCCAGCTCACAGCTAGCGGGATTAGGCAATGAGCAGTTCTTC

v_gene: TRBV30
j_gene: TRBJ1-1
abundance: .
d_gene: .
CDR3aa: CAWSVPGGRSTEAFF
CDR3nt: TGTGCCTGGAGTGTACCGGGGGGGCGAAGCACTGAAGCTTTCTTT

v_gene: TRBV5-1
j_gene: TRBJ2-2
abundance: .
d_gene: TRBD1
CDR3aa: CASSLGQGLIGELFF
CDR3nt: TGCGCCAGCAGCTTGGGACAGGGGTTAATCGGGGAGCTGTTTTTT

v_gene: TRBV5-5
j_gene: TRBJ1-2
abundance: .
d_gene: .
CDR3aa: CASSLGGFKRGYTF
CDR3nt: TGTGCCAGCAGCTTGGGAGGGTTCAAGCGTGGCTACACCTTC

v_gene: TRBV18
j_gene: TRBJ2-1
abundance: .
d_gene: TRBD2
CDR3aa: CASSPPSGENNEQFF
CDR3nt: TGTGCCAGCTCACCACCGAGCGGGGAAAACAATGAGCAGTTCTTC

v_gene: TRBV5-1
j_gene: TRBJ2-2
abundance: .
d_gene: TRBD1
CDR3aa: CASSRLQGVAGELFF
CDR3nt: TGCGCCAGCAGCCGTCTGCAGGGGGTTGCCGGGGAGCTGTTTTTT

v_gene: TRBV7-9
j_gene: TRBJ2-7
abundance: .
d_gene: TRBD2
CDR3aa: CASSLVPSGSREQYF
CDR3nt: TGTGCCAGCAGCTTAGTGCCTAGCGGGAGTCGCGAGCAGTACTTC

v_gene: TRBV28
j_gene: TRBJ1-4
abundance: once
d_gene: TRBD1
CDR3aa: CASSHDLQGAGEKLFF
CDR3nt: TGTGCCAGCAGCCACGACTTACAGGGGGCAGGAGAAAAACTGTTTTTT

v_gene: TRBV27
j_gene: TRBJ1-5
abundance: .
d_gene: .
CDR3aa: CASSASGTPDYSNQPQHF
CDR3nt: TGTGCCAGCAGTGCCTCCGGGACACCCGACTATAGCAATCAGCCCCAGCATTTT

v_gene: TRBV9
j_gene: TRBJ2-3
abundance: .
d_gene: TRBD2
CDR3aa: CASTLAGGPDTQYF
CDR3nt: TGTGCCAGCACCCTAGCGGGGGGGCCAGATACGCAGTATTTT

v_gene: TRBV7-9
j_gene: TRBJ2-7
abundance: .
d_gene: TRBD2
CDR3aa: CASLSGTEQYF
CDR3nt: TGTGCCAGCCTTAGCGGGACCGAGCAGTACTTC

v_gene: TRBV12-3/TRBV12-4
j_gene: TRBJ1-2
abundance: once
d_gene: .
CDR3aa: CASSPRGVGGYTF
CDR3nt: TGTGCCAGCAGCCCACGGGGGGTTGGTGGCTACACCTTC

v_gene: TRBV6-6
j_gene: TRBJ1-4
abundance: .
d_gene: .
CDR3aa: CASTSDLLNEKLFF
CDR3nt: TGTGCCAGCACCAGCGACCTGCTCAATGAAAAACTGTTTTTT

v_gene: TRBV6-5
j_gene: TRBJ1-6
abundance: .
d_gene: TRBD1
CDR3aa: CASSTDRGNSPLHF
CDR3nt: TGTGCCAGCAGTACAGACAGGGGGAATTCACCCCTCCACTTT

v_gene: TRBV27
j_gene: TRBJ1-5
abundance: .
d_gene: TRBD1
CDR3aa: CASSLSPRTDRVIHF
CDR3nt: TGTGCCAGCAGTTTATCCCCCAGAACGGACAGGGTAATCCATTTT

v_gene: TRBV6-5
j_gene: TRBJ1-2
abundance: .
d_gene: .
CDR3aa: CASSLGGYYGYTF
CDR3nt: TGTGCCAGCAGCCTCGGGGGGTACTATGGCTACACCTTC

v_gene: TRBV4-3
j_gene: TRBJ2-7
abundance: .
d_gene: .
CDR3aa: CASSQETGPGEQYF
CDR3nt: TGCGCCAGCAGCCAAGAAACAGGTCCGGGCGAGCAGTACTTC

v_gene: TRBV5-1
j_gene: TRBJ1-2
abundance: .
d_gene: TRBD1
CDR3aa: CASSSTQGGVGYTF
CDR3nt: TGCGCCAGCAGCTCCACCCAGGGGGGAGTCGGCTACACCTTC

v_gene: TRBV4-3
j_gene: TRBJ1-1
abundance: .
d_gene: .
CDR3aa: CASSHADTNTEAFF
CDR3nt: TGCGCCAGCAGCCATGCGGACACGAACACTGAAGCTTTCTTT

v_gene: TRBV29-1
j_gene: TRBJ2-1
abundance: .
d_gene: TRBD2
CDR3aa: CSVEDPSGRDLFRSYNEQFF
CDR3nt: TGCAGCGTTGAAGATCCTAGCGGGAGGGATCTCTTTCGCTCCTACAATGAGCAGTTCTTC

v_gene: TRBV2
j_gene: TRBJ1-1
abundance: .
d_gene: .
CDR3aa: CASGVDYTNTEAFF
CDR3nt: TGTGCCAGCGGAGTCGACTATACGAACACTGAAGCTTTCTTT